Presented here are 29 T cell receptor beta chains from one specimen sequenced in a study of cytomegalovirus exposure and HLA in healthy donors. The PCR contained 60 Vbeta and 13 Jbeta primers. TCRdb's table, derived via immunoSEQ multiplex PCR, lists solely in-frame clones and lacks some. The table has more than 95,000 clones, over 60% seen once. The sample consisted of PBMCs. The origin of the receptors is a woman aged 35 to 49 in good health and CMV-seronegative.

The chain employs TRBV7-9 and TRBJ1-6, with 10 bases lining up with TRBD1. Trimming at V came to 5 bases and at J to 16 bases, leaving 17 bases not matched to a gene. The CDR3 runs 16 residues. The germline V gene has CDR1 SEHNR and CDR2 FQNEAQ (reference sequence). CDR3 region: CASSPDRDRGVEKLHF. The CDR3 region has the DNA TGTGCCAGCAGCCCCGACCGGGACAGGGGAGTTGAAAAGCTCCACTTT. The complete variable domain, with remaining parts taken from reference TRBV7-9 and TRBJ1-6, reads DTGVSQNPRHKITKRGQNVTFRCDPISEHNRLYWYRQTLGQGPEFLTYFQNEAQLEKSRLLSDRFSAERPKGSFSTLEIQRTEQGDSAMYLCASSPDRDRGVEKLHFGNGTRLTVT.

This clone was recorded once. This chain's CDR3 is CASSSPRGGRADTQYF. In DNA, the CDR3 is TGTGCCAGCAGCTCCCCGAGGGGGGGGAGGGCAGATACGCAGTATTTT. V is TRBV5-4 and J is TRBJ2-3; possibly TRBD2 for D (7 bases). CDR1 SGHNT and CDR2 YYREEE come from the germline V gene (reference sequence). V was clipped by 3 bases and J by 4 bases, with 18 bases between them. The CDR3 consists of 16 residues.

This clone was seen a handful of times. V and J are TRBV5-4 and TRBJ1-1, with a tentative D call TRBD1 (5 bases). Trimming pared 4 bases from V and 0 bases from J, leaving 10 bases between. The CDR3 loop spans 14 amino acids. Germline values: CDR1 SGHNT, CDR2 YYREEE (reference sequence). CDR3 in DNA: TGTGCCAGCAGCGTGGACACTATGAACACTGAAGCTTTCTTT. Amino acid sequence: CASSVDTMNTEAFF.

The CDR3: CASSFLAGEEGEQFF. The CDR3 DNA sequence: TGTGCCAGCAGCTTCTTAGCGGGAGAGGAGGGTGAGCAGTTCTTC. The chain joins TRBV7-3 to TRBJ2-1; 9 bases align to TRBD2. This CDR3 is 15 amino acids long. After removal of 3 bases from V and 9 bases from J, the junction contained 9 bases not matched to a gene. The germline gives CDR1 SGHTA, CDR2 FQGTGA.

V is TRBV4-1 and J is TRBJ2-5, with D perhaps matching TRBD1 (5 bases). V lost 1 base and J lost 5, with 11 bases in between. The CDR3 spans 14 residues. Per germline, CDR1 MGHRA and CDR2 YSYEKL. Here the CDR3 reads CASSQVGVGETQYF. CDR3 coding DNA: TGCGCCAGCAGCCAAGTAGGGGTCGGCGAGACCCAGTACTTC.

This sequence joins TRBV9 and TRBJ1-1; TRBD1 agrees at 8 bases. The CDR3 contains 16 residues. CDR1 is SGDLS and CDR2 is YYNGEE in the germline V gene. Trimming at V came to 2 bases and at J to 1 base, leaving 7 bases not matched to a gene. The CDR3, as DNA: TGTGCCAGCAGCGTGGGCAGGGGGCATAAGAACACTGAAGCTTTCTTT. Translation: CASSVGRGHKNTEAFF. The complete variable domain, with remaining parts taken from reference TRBV9 and TRBJ1-1, reads DSGVTQTPKHLITATGQRVTLRCSPRSGDLSVYWYQQSLDQGLQFLIQYYNGEERAKGNILERFSAQQFPDLHSELNLSSLELGDSALYFCASSVGRGHKNTEAFFGQGTRLTVV.

In its sample, this clone was seen a few times. The chain employs TRBV7-9 and TRBJ2-7; the D is unclear. Per the germline V gene, CDR1 is SEHNR and CDR2 is FQNEAQ (reference sequence). V was pared by 2 bases and J by 6 bases, with 5 bases between. The CDR3 has 11 residues. The CDR3 spells CASSLWSEQYF. In DNA, the CDR3 is TGTGCCAGCAGCTTATGGAGCGAGCAGTACTTC.

The gene calls are TRBV5-1 and TRBJ2-5; D call uncertain. V lost 0 bases to trimming and J lost 1 base, with 10 bases between them. The CDR3 spans 15 residues. Germline CDR1 SGHRS, CDR2 YFSETQ. CDR3 nucleotide sequence: TGCGCCAGCAGCTTGGGCCCCAGACTCCAAGAGACCCAGTACTTC. Its translation is CASSLGPRLQETQYF. The full variable domain, with the rest looked up from reference TRBV5-1 and TRBJ2-5, is KAGVTQTPRYLIKTRGQQVTLSCSPISGHRSVSWYQQTPGQGLQFLFEYFSETQRNKGNFPGRFSGRQFSNSRSEMNVSTLELGDSALYLCASSLGPRLQETQYFGPGTRLLVL.

The chain uses TRBV2 and TRBJ2-7; D ambiguous. CDR1 is SNHLY and CDR2 is FYNNEI in the germline V gene. CDR3 length equals 14 residues. Trimming pared 6 bases from V and 0 bases from J, leaving 12 bases between. CDR3 bases: TGTGCCAGCAGGCTAGGTCGGAGCTCCTACGAGCAGTACTTC. Its translation is CASRLGRSSYEQYF.

The rearrangement uses TRBV7-2 and TRBJ1-1; D remains unclear. The V gene lost 4 bases and the J gene lost 4 bases, with 13 bases spanning the gap. Germline V gene sequence: CDR1 SGHTA, CDR2 FQGNSA. The CDR3 is 14 residues long. CDR3 sequence: CASSSSISGTEAFF. The CDR3 DNA reads TGTGCCAGCAGCTCCTCAATCTCGGGCACTGAAGCTTTCTTT.

V gene TRBV4-3 combines with J gene TRBJ1-3; D ambiguous. This CDR3 spans 16 amino acids. Trimming left V 3 bases short and J 0 bases short, with 12 bases between. Germline CDR1 reads LGHNA; CDR2 reads YSLEER. The CDR3 coding sequence is TGCGCCAGCAGCCACTCCGCGACAAGCTCTGGAAACACCATATATTTT. It codes for CASSHSATSSGNTIYF.

The CDR3 protein is CASSIPRQGSDTQYF. CDR3 DNA: TGTGCCAGCAGCATTCCGAGACAGGGCTCAGATACGCAGTATTTT. The chain combines TRBV7-8 with TRBJ2-3; 7 nucleotides align to TRBD1. CDR1 and CDR2 from the germline V gene are SGHVS and FQNEAQ. Trimming removed 5 bases from V and 4 bases from J; junction bases left unmatched: 9. The length of the CDR3 is 15 residues.

This sequence joins TRBV6-1 and TRBJ1-1, with TRBD1 as a possible D gene (6 bases). Germline V lookup: CDR1 MNHNS, CDR2 SASEGT. Trimming removed 0 bases from V and 7 bases from J, with 18 bases in between. The length of the CDR3 is 16 residues. The CDR3 spells CASSEAPIGGVDEAFF. The CDR3 DNA reads as TGTGCCAGCAGTGAAGCGCCCATAGGGGGGGTCGATGAAGCTTTCTTT.

The chain has TRBV27 and TRBJ1-4; perhaps TRBD1 as D (5 bases). The CDR3 extends over 16 amino acids. Germline V gives CDR1 MNHEY, CDR2 SMNVEV (reference sequence). V was cut by 1 base and J by 6 bases, with 15 bases left in between. CDR3 bases: TGTGCCAGCAGTTTATGGGCGGGAGGGGTTGATGAAAAACTGTTTTTT. Encoded protein: CASSLWAGGVDEKLFF.

In its sample, this clone was seen a few times. The V and J genes are TRBV5-1 and TRBJ2-3; TRBD1 aligns across 10 bases. Germline V gives CDR1 SGHRS, CDR2 YFSETQ. The CDR3 length is 13 residues. The J segment lost 15 bases and the V segment lost 4 bases, leaving 11 bases of the junction unmatched. In nucleotides, the CDR3 is TGCGCCAGCAGCCAAATTGGCGGGACAGGGGCATATTTT. Translated: CASSQIGGTGAYF.

The rearrangement uses TRBV2 and TRBJ1-1; no reliable D call. The CDR3 consists of 15 residues. Trimming shortened V by 5 bases and J by 1 base, and 14 bases separated the two germline ends. CDR1 and CDR2 (germline): SNHLY, FYNNEI. The CDR3 region is CASSTRRVGNTEAFF. The CDR3 coding sequence is TGTGCCAGCAGTACTAGGAGGGTGGGGAACACTGAAGCTTTCTTT.

The chain links TRBV7-9 to TRBJ1-5; 7 nucleotides align to TRBD1. Germline V gene lookup returns CDR1 SEHNR and CDR2 FQNEAQ (reference sequence). The CDR3 runs 14 residues. V shed 5 bases, J shed 6 bases, and the junction held 7 bases outside the gene matches. Here the CDR3 reads CASSPDRVFQPQHF. The DNA for the CDR3 is TGTGCCAGCAGCCCAGACAGGGTTTTTCAGCCCCAGCATTTT.

The chain recombines TRBV7-3 with TRBJ2-2; weak D call: TRBD1 (6 bases). In germline, CDR1 is SGHTA, CDR2 FQGTGA. The CDR3 sequence is 14 residues long. V shed 4 bases and J shed 3 bases, with 9 bases lying between them. CDR3 sequence reads: CASSSSGDTGELFF. For the CDR3, the DNA is TGTGCCAGCAGCTCGTCAGGGGACACCGGGGAGCTGTTTTTT.

Concerning this clone itself: The identical CDR3 is also encoded by other nucleotide sequences in the sample. The chain recombines TRBV11-2 with TRBJ2-1; 11 bases are a match to TRBD2. V was clipped by 5 bases and J by 1 base; unmatched bases: 4. This CDR3 has 16 amino acids. Germline CDR1 reads SGHAT; CDR2 reads FQNNGV. Here the CDR3 DNA reads TGTGCCAGCAGCCCCCGACTAGCGGGGTCCTACAATGAGCAGTTCTTC. Its translation is CASSPRLAGSYNEQFF.

The chain employs TRBV7-9 and TRBJ1-5, with 9 bases that match TRBD1. The CDR3 has 14 amino acids. With 2 bases clipped from V and 6 bases from J, the junction kept 2 bases outside the gene matches. Germline CDR1 and CDR2: SEHNR and FQNEAQ (reference sequence). CDR3 amino acids: CASSLTGGVQPQHF. CDR3 in DNA: TGTGCCAGCAGCTTAACAGGGGGCGTTCAGCCCCAGCATTTT.

The CDR3 sequence: CASSSQPGQVNSGANVLTF. In DNA, the CDR3 is TGTGCCAGCAGTTCTCAACCGGGACAGGTGAACTCTGGGGCCAACGTCCTGACTTTC. The chain carries TRBV28 and TRBJ2-6, with 8 bases aligning to TRBD1. The CDR3 has 19 residues. Germline CDR1 and CDR2: MDHEN and SYDVKM. V was clipped by 4 bases and J by 0 bases; unmatched bases: 11.

This clone was recorded only once. The rearrangement links TRBV10-1 to TRBJ2-7; TRBD1 is a possible D gene (6 bases). The CDR3 covers 14 residues. V lost 8 bases, J lost 0 bases, and 14 bases lay in between. CDR1 is WNHNN and CDR2 is SYGVQD in the germline V gene (reference sequence). The CDR3 region has the DNA TGCGCCAGCCCCCCATGGACAGTCTCCTACGAGCAGTACTTC. Protein sequence: CASPPWTVSYEQYF.

This clone was recorded once. V and J are TRBV27 and TRBJ2-4; 10 nucleotides line up with TRBD1. The CDR3 runs to 15 residues. Germline V gene sequence: CDR1 MNHEY, CDR2 SMNVEV (reference sequence). V lost 2 bases to trimming and J lost 9 bases; unmatched junction nucleotides: 7. CDR3 DNA sequence: TGTGCCAGCAGTTTAAGCGGGACAGGGGATACCATTCAGTACTTC. Protein product: CASSLSGTGDTIQYF.

V usage is TRBV18 and J usage is TRBJ2-7; D gene ambiguous. Trimming shortened V by 1 base and J by 1 base, and 8 bases separated the two germline ends. The CDR3 has 14 amino acids. Per the germline V gene, CDR1 is KGHSH and CDR2 is LQKENI. The DNA for the CDR3 is TGTGCCAGCTCACCACGGCAGGCATCCTACGAGCAGTACTTC. It yields the protein CASSPRQASYEQYF. The variable domain in full, with the rest retrieved from reference TRBV18 and TRBJ2-7, is NAGVMQNPRHLVRRRGQEARLRCSPMKGHSHVYWYRQLPEEGLKFMVYLQKENIIDESGMPKERFSAEFPKEGPSILRIQQVVRGDSAAYFCASSPRQASYEQYFGPGTRLTVT.

The chain has TRBV10-1 and TRBJ2-3, with no clear D. The CDR3 is made up of 13 amino acids. Trimming pared 6 bases from V and 3 bases from J, leaving 10 bases between. Germline V gene lookup returns CDR1 WNHNN and CDR2 SYGVQD (reference sequence). The CDR3 spells CASSSHGTDTQYF. For the CDR3, the DNA is TGCGCCAGCAGCTCTCACGGGACAGATACGCAGTATTTT.

This CDR3 is CASSLSGHTNEQYF. In nucleotides, the CDR3 is TGTGCCAGCAGTTTGAGCGGCCACACAAACGAGCAGTACTTC. This chain links TRBV27 with TRBJ2-7, with D perhaps matching TRBD2 (5 bases). The germline V gene has CDR1 MNHEY and CDR2 SMNVEV (reference sequence). Between the trimmed V and J ends, which lost 3 bases and 5 bases, there was a span of 14 bases. This CDR3 is 14 amino acids long.

The rearrangement uses TRBV9 and TRBJ1-2, with D perhaps matching TRBD1 (6 bases). This CDR3 is built from 14 residues. Germline V gene sequence: CDR1 SGDLS, CDR2 YYNGEE. V was shortened by 3 bases and J by 4 bases, with 13 bases between the two germline ends. CDR3 coding DNA: TGTGCCAGCAGCGCCCAGGGGATTAGCTATGGCTACACCTTC. Encoded protein: CASSAQGISYGYTF.

V is TRBV27 and J is TRBJ2-3, with D perhaps matching TRBD2 (6 bases). The CDR3 loop spans 13 amino acids. Per germline, CDR1 MNHEY and CDR2 SMNVEV (reference sequence). V was clipped by 3 bases and J by 3 bases, with 7 bases between them. The CDR3 DNA sequence: TGTGCCAGCAGTTTTCGGGAGACAGATACGCAGTATTTT. This sequence encodes CASSFRETDTQYF.

This clone was seen a few times. The chain couples TRBV28 to TRBJ2-3, with D perhaps TRBD1 (5 bases). Germline V CDR1 and CDR2: MDHEN, SYDVKM. Trimming stripped 7 bases from V and 4 bases from J, with 21 bases between. The CDR3 is 16 amino acids. DNA for the CDR3: TGTGCCAGCACCTCTCCCAAGGACACCCGTCCAGATACGCAGTATTTT. This gives the protein CASTSPKDTRPDTQYF.